The 18 T cell receptor beta chains below come from one sample, sequenced in a study of cytomegalovirus exposure and HLA in healthy donors. It was with 60 Vbeta and 13 Jbeta primers that the PCR ran. Sequenced by immunoSEQ multiplex PCR; TCRdb stores in-frame clones only, minus some. The repertoire holds roughly 150,000 clones, with approximately 80% as singletons. Sequencing was performed on PBMCs. These receptor sequences come from a man aged 25-45 years in good health and CMV-seronegative.

The chain joins TRBV5-5 to TRBJ2-5; TRBD2 matches 11 bases. The CDR3 runs 16 residues. V shed 0 bases, J shed 5 bases, and the junction held 6 bases outside the gene matches. Germline loops: CDR1 SGHKS, CDR2 YYEKEE (reference sequence). CDR3 sequence reads: CASSLVVAGGGETQYF. The CDR3 coding sequence is TGTGCCAGCAGCTTGGTGGTAGCGGGAGGGGGGGAGACCCAGTACTTC.

This sequence joins TRBV5-1 and TRBJ2-1; TRBD2 agrees at 10 bases. The CDR3 spans 18 residues. Germline CDR1 and CDR2: SGHRS and YFSETQ. V was clipped by 0 bases and J by 2 bases; unmatched bases: 8. The chain's CDR3 is CASSLVVAGGPTYNEQFF. The CDR3 coding sequence is TGCGCCAGCAGCTTGGTCGTAGCGGGGGGCCCCACCTACAATGAGCAGTTCTTC. Full variable domain (outside the CDR3, taken from reference TRBV5-1 and TRBJ2-1): KAGVTQTPRYLIKTRGQQVTLSCSPISGHRSVSWYQQTPGQGLQFLFEYFSETQRNKGNFPGRFSGRQFSNSRSEMNVSTLELGDSALYLCASSLVVAGGPTYNEQFFGPGTRLTVL.

This clone came up once. This CDR3 is CASSPGQGPVWADTQYF. CDR3 sequence (DNA): TGCGCCAGCAGCCCGGGACAGGGCCCCGTTTGGGCAGATACGCAGTATTTT. The V and J genes are TRBV4-1 and TRBJ2-3; 9 nucleotides align to TRBD1. Germline CDR1 and CDR2: MGHRA and YSYEKL. The CDR3 is 17 amino acids. Trimming took 4 bases from V and 4 from J; bases not matched to a gene: 12.

The count of this clone is one. DNA for the CDR3: TGTGCCAGCAGCCAGGGCAGAGATCAGCCCCAGCATTTT. Its protein product is CASSQGRDQPQHF. The chain is built from TRBV16 and TRBJ1-5; the D is unclear. The CDR3 contains 13 residues. Trimming shortened V by 3 bases and J by 5 bases, and 8 bases separated the two germline ends. From germline, CDR1 is KGHSY and CDR2 FQNENV.

This chain connects TRBV30 to TRBJ2-1; D gene unclear. The V end lost 1 base, the J end lost 1 base, and 5 bases lay between the germline ends. In germline, CDR1 is GTSNPN, CDR2 SVGIG (reference sequence). The CDR3 extends over 13 amino acids. The CDR3 DNA sequence: TGTGCCTGGAGTGACTCATCCTACAATGAGCAGTTCTTC. Its protein product is CAWSDSSYNEQFF. The full variable domain, in which reference TRBV30 and TRBJ2-1 provide the parts outside the CDR3, is SQTIHQWPATLVQPVGSPLSLECTVEGTSNPNLYWYRQAAGRGLQLLFYSVGIGQISSEVPQNLSASRPQDRQFILSSKKLLLSDSGFYLCAWSDSSYNEQFFGPGTRLTVL.

This clone was counted a single time. The chain employs TRBV5-1 and TRBJ1-4; the D gene is possibly TRBD1 (5 bases). Germline V gene data show CDR1 as SGHRS and CDR2 as YFSETQ. The CDR3 contains 14 residues. V lost 1 base to trimming and J lost 3 bases, with 7 bases between them. Written as DNA, the CDR3 is TGCGCCAGCAGCTTGACAGGAGCTAATGAAAAACTGTTTTTT. It yields the protein CASSLTGANEKLFF.

The rearrangement uses TRBV7-2 and TRBJ1-4; 8 bases are shared with TRBD1. Losses at the gene ends were 1 base for V and 5 bases for J; bases not matched to a gene: 3. CDR1 is SGHTA, CDR2 FQGNSA, per germline. The CDR3 is made up of 15 amino acids. CDR3 in DNA: TGTGCCAGCAGCTTAGGCAACAGGGGGAATGAAAAACTGTTTTTT. Protein product: CASSLGNRGNEKLFF.

This clone has only one observation. The J gene is TRBJ2-4, the V gene TRBV10-3; D possibly corresponds to TRBD2 (5 bases). The V end was cut by 0 bases, the J end by 9 bases, with 15 bases between. This CDR3 contains 15 residues. CDR1 is ENHRY and CDR2 is SYGVKD in the germline V gene. In nucleotides, the CDR3 is TGTGCCATCAGTGAGTCCGGCCCGGGGATGAGCATTCAGTACTTC. It encodes CAISESGPGMSIQYF.

The V gene is TRBV30, the J gene TRBJ2-5, with D tentatively TRBD1 (6 bases). The J call may be in error: the DNA end matches TRBJ2-7 better. From germline, CDR1 is GTSNPN and CDR2 SVGIG (reference sequence). The CDR3 contains 13 residues. The CDR3 coding sequence is TGTGCCTGGAGTGGGGGGCCCCCCTACGAGCAGTACTTC. It is translated as CAWSGGPPYEQYF.

The gene calls are TRBV5-1 and TRBJ1-3, with D perhaps TRBD1 (5 bases). Germline V gene sequence: CDR1 SGHRS, CDR2 YFSETQ. The CDR3 has 16 amino acids. V was cut by 0 bases and J by 1 base, with 11 bases left in between. CDR3 loop: CASSLGTRVSGNTIYF. The CDR3 DNA follows: TGCGCCAGCAGCTTGGGGACACGGGTATCTGGAAACACCATATATTTT.

The V and J genes are TRBV15 and TRBJ2-7, with D tentatively TRBD2 (5 bases). Trimming stripped 1 base from V and 7 bases from J, with 17 bases between. This CDR3 has 15 residues. The germline gives CDR1 LNHNV, CDR2 YYDKDF (reference sequence). CDR3 protein: CATSRAGGLEGEQYF. As DNA, the CDR3 is TGTGCCACCAGCAGAGCTGGCGGACTGGAAGGAGAGCAGTACTTC.

This rearrangement joins TRBV6-5 to TRBJ2-4; 10 bases are shared with TRBD2. This CDR3 has 15 amino acids. Trimming took 5 bases from V and 4 from J; bases not matched to a gene: 5. Germline V gene sequence: CDR1 MNHEY, CDR2 SVGAGI. The CDR3 is CASSARTSGKNIQYF. The CDR3 nucleotides read TGTGCCAGCAGTGCCAGGACTAGCGGAAAAAACATTCAGTACTTC.

V is TRBV19 and J is TRBJ2-7; 9 bases align to TRBD1. Germline lookup yields CDR1 LNHDA and CDR2 SQIVND (reference sequence). Trimming at V came to 3 bases and at J to 2 bases, leaving 5 bases not matched to a gene. This CDR3 has 15 amino acids. CDR3 sequence reads: CASSIRGQGAYEQYF. The CDR3 nucleotides are TGTGCCAGTAGTATTAGGGGACAGGGAGCCTACGAGCAGTACTTC.

The chain links TRBV6-5 to TRBJ1-1; TRBD1 aligns across 10 bases. Germline CDR1 MNHEY, CDR2 SVGAGI. V was clipped by 6 bases and J by 7 bases; unmatched bases: 11. CDR3 size: 15 residues. CDR3 amino acids: CASSRQDRGRGEAFF. The CDR3 coding sequence is TGTGCCAGCAGCCGACAAGACAGGGGGCGCGGTGAAGCTTTCTTT.

The sample holds a few counts of this clone. The chain has TRBV28 and TRBJ2-3; a possible D gene is TRBD1 (6 bases). Germline V gene lookup returns CDR1 MDHEN and CDR2 SYDVKM. The CDR3 contains 14 residues. Deletions cut 2 bases from V and 6 bases from J, with 12 bases between. In DNA form, the CDR3 reads TGTGCCAGCAGTTTACCGGGACAAAGGGATACGCAGTATTTT. Translated, it gives CASSLPGQRDTQYF.

This chain connects TRBV7-2 to TRBJ2-4, with D perhaps TRBD1 (5 bases). This CDR3 contains 16 residues. Germline-derived CDR1 and CDR2 are SGHTA and FQGNSA. Trimming shortened V by 5 bases and J by 0 bases, and 14 bases separated the two germline ends. This chain's CDR3 is CASSPQGAQAKNIQYF. In DNA, the CDR3 is TGTGCCAGCAGCCCCCAAGGGGCTCAAGCCAAAAACATTCAGTACTTC.

About this clone itself: Additional DNA sequences in this sample encode the identical CDR3. The rearrangement joins TRBV6-5 to TRBJ1-5; D not resolved. The CDR3 covers 14 residues. The V end was cut by 0 bases, the J end by 4 bases, with 7 bases between. Per the germline V gene, CDR1 is MNHEY and CDR2 is SVGAGI. The CDR3 coding sequence is TGTGCCAGCAGTTACTCGAGATCAAATCAGCCCCAGCATTTT. This encodes CASSYSRSNQPQHF.

This rearrangement joins TRBV10-1 to TRBJ2-1; TRBD2 might be the D (5 bases). This CDR3 region has 16 residues. With 2 bases removed from V and 0 bases from J, the gap between germline ends came to 11 bases. Germline CDR1 WNHNN, CDR2 SYGVQD (reference sequence). The CDR3 nucleotides read TGCGCCAGCAGTGAGGGAGCGGTGAGCTCCTACAATGAGCAGTTCTTC. This encodes CASSEGAVSSYNEQFF.